These 19 T cell receptor delta chains originate from one sample sequenced in a study of gamma-delta chains in newborns, infants, children. TCRdb reprocessed the reads using CATT. The table has a few thousand delta-chain clones, 3.5% to 5% seen once. The sequenced sample was blood. Receptors originate from a child who was a newborn, infant or young child, either healthy, febrile or measles-vaccinated (not recorded which).

This clone was found a few times. For this DNA, TCRdb reports the protein of a much larger clone, which diverges at residue 12, most likely from a read error; the protein presented here is translated directly from the DNA. The V gene is TRDV2, the J gene TRDJ1, with 8 bases identical to TRDD3. This CDR3 has 15 residues. Per the germline V gene, CDR1 is GEAIGNYY and CDR2 is EKD. CDR3 nucleotide sequence: TGTGCCTGTGACTCCCTGGGGGACCCAGCCGATAGACTCATCTTT. This codes for CACDSLGDPADRLIF.

Sample share makes this clone medium-sized. The chain has TRDV2 and TRDJ3; 9 nucleotides agree with TRDD3. This CDR3 contains 17 residues. Germline V gene data show CDR1 as GEAIGNYY and CDR2 as EKD. V shed 2 bases and J 1 base; nucleotides not matched to a gene: 2. CDR3 sequence: CACDNTGGSWDTRQMFF. CDR3 DNA: TGTGCCTGTGACAATACTGGGGGATCCTGGGACACCCGACAGATGTTTTTC.

This clone counts as large. The sample has other DNA sequences that encode this CDR3 too. V is TRDV2 and J is TRDJ3; TRDD3 aligns across 9 bases. The ends lost 2 bases at V and 0 bases at J; junction bases unmatched: 4. The CDR3 contains 18 residues. CDR1 GEAIGNYY and CDR2 EKD come from the germline V gene. The CDR3 nucleotides are TGTGCCTGTGACAGAATACTGGGGGACTCCTGGGACACCCGACAGATGTTTTTC. This codes for CACDRILGDSWDTRQMFF.

This clone has more than one count but fewer than ten. TCRdb shows a much larger clone's protein in place of this DNA's translation, and the two differ at residue 5, likely through a read error; the protein shown is translated from the DNA. The chain couples TRDV2 to TRDJ2; TRDD3 agrees at 11 bases. Germline CDR1 and CDR2: GEAIGNYY and EKD. CDR3 length: 16 amino acids. Trimming removed 3 bases from V and 0 bases from J; junction bases left unmatched: 2. CDR3 sequence reads: CACDALGDTLTAQLFF. The CDR3 DNA reads as TGTGCCTGTGACGCACTGGGGGATACTTTGACAGCACAACTCTTCTTT.

This clone was detected only a few times. This is likely an artifact of a read error, given a far larger clone one base away. The same CDR3 can be traced to other DNA sequences in this sample. DNA of the CDR3: TGTGCCTGTGACAGCACTGGTCACTCCTGGGACACCCGACAGATGTTTTTC. As protein: CACDSTGHSWDTRQMFF. The V gene is TRDV2, the J gene TRDJ3, with D perhaps TRDD3 (5 bases). Germline CDR1 is GEAIGNYY and CDR2 is EKD. Trimming stripped 2 bases from V and 0 bases from J, with 10 bases between. This CDR3 contains 17 residues.

This clone was found a few times. This DNA's translation differs at residue 17 from TCRdb's protein, which comes from a much larger clone; a read error is likely, and the protein shown is translated from the DNA. The genes are TRDV2 and TRDJ3; TRDD3 matches at 11 bases. CDR3 length: 19 residues. The germline gives CDR1 GEAIGNYY, CDR2 EKD. The CDR3 spells CACDTWGIRSSWDTRQTFF. The CDR3 bases are TGTGCCTGTGACACCTGGGGGATACGGAGCTCCTGGGACACCCGACAGACGTTTTTC.

In regard to this clone: It may be a read error: a sequence one base away is much more abundant. V usage is TRDV2 and J usage is TRDJ3; 12 nucleotides line up with TRDD3. In germline, CDR1 is GEAIGNYY, CDR2 EKD. This CDR3 is 21 amino acids long. CDR3 loop: CACDGLTGGYSRSRDTRQMFF. The CDR3 nucleotides are TGTGCCTGTGACGGACTAACTGGGGGATACTCGCGCTCCAGGGACACCCGACAGATGTTTTTC.

This clone came up a few times. This probably arose from a read error, given a far larger clone one base away. CDR3 protein: CACDILGESSRDTRQMFF. The CDR3 DNA is TGTGCCTGTGACATACTGGGGGAGAGCTCCCGGGACACCCGACAGATGTTTTTC. The rearrangement uses TRDV2 and TRDJ3; TRDD3 matches at 9 bases. Germline V gene lookup returns CDR1 GEAIGNYY and CDR2 EKD. The CDR3 is 18 amino acids.

Of note for this clone: TCRdb attributes to this sequence the protein of a much larger clone, which differs from the DNA translation at residue 8; a read error is likely, and the protein displayed is translated from the DNA. The V gene is TRDV2, the J gene TRDJ1, with unresolved D. This CDR3 region has 18 residues. Germline loops: CDR1 GEAIGNYY, CDR2 EKD. V dropped 1 base and J dropped 0 bases, with 20 bases sitting between them. CDR3 sequence: CACDTRTEGPFYTDKLIF. DNA of the CDR3: TGTGCCTGTGACACTCGTACTGAGGGCCCATTTTACACCGATAAACTCATCTTT.

In the case of this clone: TCRdb attributes to this sequence the protein of a much larger clone, which differs from the DNA translation at residue 10; a read error is likely, and the protein displayed is translated from the DNA. The CDR3 reads CACDILGESPWDTRQMFF. CDR3 in DNA: TGTGCCTGTGACATCTTGGGGGAGAGCCCCTGGGACACCCGACAGATGTTTTTC. The chain is built from TRDV2 and TRDJ3, with 7 bases that match TRDD3. V shed 2 bases, J shed 2 bases, and the junction held 8 bases outside the gene matches. There are 18 residues in the CDR3. Germline loops: CDR1 GEAIGNYY, CDR2 EKD.

This clone was observed a few times. A far larger clone is a single base away, which makes a read error likely. Additional DNA sequences in this sample encode the identical CDR3. The chain employs TRDV2 and TRDJ1, with 10 bases aligning to TRDD3. This CDR3 spans 15 amino acids. CDR1 is GEAIGNYY and CDR2 is EKD in the germline V gene. The CDR3 DNA follows: TGTGCATGTGACACCGTGGGGGATACCGGCGATAAACTCATCTTT. It codes for CACDTVGDTGDKLIF.

A note on this clone: Compared with germline, one end of the junction differs, possibly owing to a read error. This sequence joins TRDV2 and TRDJ3; 8 nucleotides align to TRDD3. The CDR3 is 19 residues long. Germline loops: CDR1 GEAIGNYY, CDR2 EKD. The CDR3 coding sequence is TGTGCCTGTGATGTGTTACTGGGGGTCCACTCCTGGGAAACCCGACAGATGTTTTTC. Its translation is CACDVLLGVHSWETRQMFF.

This clone showed up just a few times. TCRdb shows a much larger clone's protein in place of this DNA's translation, and the two differ at residue 5, likely through a read error; the protein shown is translated from the DNA. CDR3 sequence reads: CACDALTGGYAPFTDKLIF. In DNA, the CDR3 is TGTGCCTGTGACGCCCTAACTGGGGGATACGCTCCTTTCACCGATAAACTCATCTTT. The J gene is TRDJ1, the V gene TRDV2, with 13 positions matching TRDD3. Trimming cost V 3 bases and J 1 base; bases outside gene matches: 13. Germline-derived CDR1 and CDR2 are GEAIGNYY and EKD. The CDR3 totals 19 residues.

This clone has just a few counts. TCRdb has a much larger clone's protein, which differs at residue 13 from the translation of this DNA, likely because of a read error; what is shown is the protein translated from the DNA. The J gene is TRDJ3, the V gene TRDV2; 11 bases are shared with TRDD3. The germline V gene encodes CDR1 GEAIGNYY and CDR2 EKD. CDR3 length: 19 amino acids. The CDR3 DNA is TGTGCCTGTGACATACTGGGGGATAGAAGCTCCTGGGGCACCCGACAGATGTTTTTC. It is translated as CACDILGDRSSWGTRQMFF.

Turning to this clone: A far larger clone is one base from this, pointing to a likely read error. J is TRDJ2 and V is TRDV2, with D possibly being TRDD3 (6 bases). The CDR3 runs 13 residues. In germline, CDR1 is GEAIGNYY, CDR2 EKD. The CDR3: CARDTWGTAQLFF. The CDR3 nucleotides read TGTGCCCGTGACACCTGGGGGACAGCACAACTCTTCTTT.

In regard to this clone: TCRdb's protein, taken from a much larger clone, differs from this DNA's translation at residue 8, likely owing to a read error; the protein displayed comes from the DNA. The chain joins TRDV2 to TRDJ3; D is ambiguous. This CDR3 is built from 17 residues. Germline-derived CDR1 and CDR2 are GEAIGNYY and EKD. The ends were cut back, 0 bases at V and 2 bases at J, with 10 bases in the middle. The CDR3 is CACDTVTPAWDTRQMFF. DNA for the CDR3: TGTGCCTGTGACACCGTAACGCCGGCCTGGGACACCCGACAGATGTTTTTC.

By share of the sample, this clone is medium-sized. Additional DNA sequences in this sample encode the identical CDR3. The chain has TRDV2 and TRDJ3; 8 bases are shared with TRDD3. After removal of 1 base from V and 0 bases from J, the junction contained 7 bases not matched to a gene. This CDR3 spans 19 amino acids. Germline V lookup: CDR1 GEAIGNYY, CDR2 EKD. In DNA form, the CDR3 reads TGTGCCTGTGACACGATACTGGGGGTCAGCTCCTGGGACACCCGACAGATGTTTTTC. Residues: CACDTILGVSSWDTRQMFF.

This clone was recorded a few times. TCRdb's entry gives the protein of a much larger clone, which mismatches this DNA's translation at residue 8, likely from a read error; the protein reported here is translated from the DNA. V is TRDV2 and J is TRDJ3, with D tentatively TRDD3 (6 bases). Germline V gene sequence: CDR1 GEAIGNYY, CDR2 EKD. Between the trimmed V and J ends, which lost 0 bases and 0 bases, there was a span of 11 bases. CDR3 length: 18 amino acids. The CDR3 protein is CACDTLGNSSWDTRQMFF. The CDR3, as DNA: TGTGCCTGTGACACCCTGGGGAACAGCTCCTGGGACACCCGACAGATGTTTTTC.

This clone is medium-sized. This may be a read error: a much more frequent sequence differs by one nucleotide. The chain uses TRDV2 and TRDJ1; 13 nucleotides line up with TRDD3. The germline CDR1 and CDR2 sequences are GEAIGNYY and EKD. This CDR3 has 14 amino acids. The DNA of the CDR3 is TGTGCCCGTGACACACTGGGGGATACGGATAAACTCATCTTT. It specifies CARDTLGDTDKLIF.